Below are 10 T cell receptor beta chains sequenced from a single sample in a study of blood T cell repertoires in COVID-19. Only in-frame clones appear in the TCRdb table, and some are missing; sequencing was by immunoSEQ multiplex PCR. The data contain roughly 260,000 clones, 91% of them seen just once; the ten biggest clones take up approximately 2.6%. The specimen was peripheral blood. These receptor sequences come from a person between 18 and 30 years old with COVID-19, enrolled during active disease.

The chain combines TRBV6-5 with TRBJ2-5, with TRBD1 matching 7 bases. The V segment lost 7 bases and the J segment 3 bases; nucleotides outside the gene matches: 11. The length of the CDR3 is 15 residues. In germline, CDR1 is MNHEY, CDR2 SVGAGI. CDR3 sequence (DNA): TGTGCCAGCACCCGGGACAGCCTAGGGGAAGAGACCCAGTACTTC. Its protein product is CASTRDSLGEETQYF.

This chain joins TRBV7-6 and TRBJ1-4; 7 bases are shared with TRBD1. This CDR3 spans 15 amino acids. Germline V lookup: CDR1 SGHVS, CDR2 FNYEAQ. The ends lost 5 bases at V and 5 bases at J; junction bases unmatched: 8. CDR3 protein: CASSKTGALNEKLFF. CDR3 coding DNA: TGTGCCAGCAGCAAAACAGGGGCCTTGAATGAAAAACTGTTTTTT.

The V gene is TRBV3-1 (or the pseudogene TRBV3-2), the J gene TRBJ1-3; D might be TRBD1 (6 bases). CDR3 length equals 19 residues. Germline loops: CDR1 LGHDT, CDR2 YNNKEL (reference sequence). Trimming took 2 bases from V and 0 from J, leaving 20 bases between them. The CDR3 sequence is CASSQPGWITGNSGNTIYF. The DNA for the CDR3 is TGTGCCAGCAGCCAACCAGGGTGGATCACAGGGAACTCTGGAAACACCATATATTTT.

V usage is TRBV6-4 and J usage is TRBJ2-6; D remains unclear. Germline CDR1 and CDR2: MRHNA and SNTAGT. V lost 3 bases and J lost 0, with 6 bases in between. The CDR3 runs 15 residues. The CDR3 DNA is TGTGCCAGCAGTGAGTTCGGCTCTGGGGCCAACGTCCTGACTTTC. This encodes CASSEFGSGANVLTF.

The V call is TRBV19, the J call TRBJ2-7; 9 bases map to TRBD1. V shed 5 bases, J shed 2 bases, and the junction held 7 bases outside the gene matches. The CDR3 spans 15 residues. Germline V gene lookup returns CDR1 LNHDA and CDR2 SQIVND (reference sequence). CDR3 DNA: TGTGCCAGTAGTGACGGACAGGGGTTTGCCTACGAGCAGTACTTC. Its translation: CASSDGQGFAYEQYF.

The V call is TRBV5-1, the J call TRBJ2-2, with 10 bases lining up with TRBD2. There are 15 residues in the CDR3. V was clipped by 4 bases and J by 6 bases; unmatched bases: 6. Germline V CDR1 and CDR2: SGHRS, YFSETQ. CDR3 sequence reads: CASSGLAGVAGELFF. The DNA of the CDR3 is TGCGCCAGCAGCGGGCTAGCGGGAGTGGCCGGGGAGCTGTTTTTT.

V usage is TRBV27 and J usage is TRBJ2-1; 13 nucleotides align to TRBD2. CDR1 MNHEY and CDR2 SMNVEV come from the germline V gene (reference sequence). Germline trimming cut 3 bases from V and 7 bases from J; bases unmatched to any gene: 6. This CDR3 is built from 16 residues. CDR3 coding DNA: TGTGCCAGCAGTTTCGACGGGACTAGCGGGATTAATGAGCAGTTCTTC. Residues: CASSFDGTSGINEQFF.

CDR3 in DNA: TGCGCCAGCAGGGGACAGGGGGTGTGGGAGCAGTACTTC. Its protein product is CASRGQGVWEQYF. The gene calls are TRBV5-1 and TRBJ2-7, with 11 bases that match TRBD1. Trimming took 5 bases from V and 7 from J; bases not matched to a gene: 5. Germline lookup yields CDR1 SGHRS and CDR2 YFSETQ. The CDR3 has 13 amino acids.

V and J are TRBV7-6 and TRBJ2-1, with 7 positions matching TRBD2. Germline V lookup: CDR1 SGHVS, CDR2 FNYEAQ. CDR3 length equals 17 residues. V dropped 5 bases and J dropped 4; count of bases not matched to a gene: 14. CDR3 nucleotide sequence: TGTGCCAGCAGCCCCACGGGGGGATTGGGCTTTTACAATGAGCAGTTCTTC. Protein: CASSPTGGLGFYNEQFF. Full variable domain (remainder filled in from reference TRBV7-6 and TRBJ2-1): GAGVSQSPRYKVTKRGQDVALRCDPISGHVSLYWYRQALGQGPEFLTYFNYEAQQDKSGLPNDRFSAERPEGSISTLTIQRTEQRDSAMYRCASSPTGGLGFYNEQFFGPGTRLTVL.

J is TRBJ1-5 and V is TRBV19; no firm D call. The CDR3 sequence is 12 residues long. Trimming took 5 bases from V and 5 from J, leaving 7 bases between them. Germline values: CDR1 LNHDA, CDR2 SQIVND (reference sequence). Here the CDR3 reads CASSLGDQPQHF. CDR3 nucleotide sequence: TGTGCCAGTAGTCTCGGGGATCAGCCCCAGCATTTT.